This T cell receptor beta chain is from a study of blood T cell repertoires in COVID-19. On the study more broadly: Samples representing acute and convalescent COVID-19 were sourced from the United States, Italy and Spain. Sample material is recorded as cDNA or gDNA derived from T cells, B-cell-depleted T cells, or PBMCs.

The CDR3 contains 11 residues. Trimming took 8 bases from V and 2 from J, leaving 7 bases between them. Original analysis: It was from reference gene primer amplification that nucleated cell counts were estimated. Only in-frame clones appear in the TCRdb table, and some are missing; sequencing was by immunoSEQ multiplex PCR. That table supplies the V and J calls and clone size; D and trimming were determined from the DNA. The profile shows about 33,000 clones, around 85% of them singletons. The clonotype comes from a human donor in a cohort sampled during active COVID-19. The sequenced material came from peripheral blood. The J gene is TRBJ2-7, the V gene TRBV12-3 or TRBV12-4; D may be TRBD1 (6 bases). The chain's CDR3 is CASGTPYEQYF. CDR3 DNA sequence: TGTGCCAGCGGGACACCCTACGAGCAGTACTTC.